Listed below are T cell receptor beta chains from one sample, sequenced in a study of neurological immune-mediated disorders. TCRdb independently ran MiXCR on the 5' RACE reads; one entry per CDR3 protein. The sample holds approximately 80,000 distinct CDR3 sequences, about 4.5% seen once. The sequenced sample was PBMCs. These receptors were obtained from a woman aged 60-70 years with multiple sclerosis. The CDR3 runs from the conserved cysteine through the conserved F or W. D genes are given only for firm matches. The size field is filled for only some rows; it gives once, few, many or a size class.

v_gene	j_gene	d_gene	abundance	CDR3aa	CDR3nt
TRBV20-1	TRBJ2-7	NA	many	CSARPYGGNEQYF	TGCAGTGCTAGACCCTACGGGGGCAACGAGCAGTACTTC
TRBV5-1	TRBJ2-4	TRBD2	many	CASSLWPSGNIQYF	TGCGCCAGCAGCTTATGGCCTAGCGGAAACATTCAGTACTTC
TRBV15	TRBJ2-3	TRBD1	many	CATSRDRGGRTDTQYF	TGTGCCACCAGCAGAGATCGAGGGGGCCGGACAGATACGCAGTATTTT
TRBV3-1	TRBJ2-1	TRBD2	many	CASSHRPGGGNEQFF	TGTGCCAGCAGCCACCGCCCGGGGGGGGGCAATGAGCAGTTCTTC
TRBV10-3	TRBJ1-3	NA	many	CAISESKPKVVSGNTIYF	TGTGCCATCAGTGAGTCGAAGCCGAAGGTAGTCTCTGGAAACACCATATATTTT
TRBV28	TRBJ2-5	TRBD1	many	CASSFVGTGVETQYF	TGTGCCAGCAGTTTCGTCGGGACAGGGGTCGAGACCCAGTACTTC
TRBV12-3/TRBV12-4	TRBJ2-3	NA	many	CASSFGAGAGDTQYF	TGTGCCAGCAGTTTTGGGGCAGGGGCGGGGGATACGCAGTATTTT
TRBV6-6	TRBJ2-5	TRBD2	many	CASRSSGGAQETQYF	TGTGCCAGCAGGTCTAGCGGGGGGGCTCAAGAGACCCAGTACTTC
TRBV20-1	TRBJ1-5	TRBD1	many	CSAGMDRYNQPQHF	TGCAGTGCTGGAATGGACAGGTACAATCAGCCCCAGCATTTT
TRBV7-8	TRBJ2-1	TRBD2	many	CASSYNDGGAGSTYNEQFF	TGTGCCAGCAGCTATAACGACGGGGGGGCCGGTTCTACCTACAATGAGCAGTTCTTC
TRBV20-1	TRBJ2-5	TRBD2	many	CSAKGGARASGNQETQYF	TGCAGTGCCAAAGGAGGGGCTCGGGCTAGCGGAAACCAAGAGACCCAGTACTTC
TRBV3-2	TRBJ2-1	NA	many	CASSQYPSSYNEQFF	TGTGCCAGCAGCCAATACCCAAGCTCCTACAATGAGCAGTTCTTC
TRBV7-8	TRBJ2-3	NA	many	CASSPRFAGTSTDTQYF	TGTGCCAGCAGCCCAAGGTTCGCGGGGACTAGCACAGATACGCAGTATTTT
TRBV5-8	TRBJ2-3	TRBD2	many	CASSLGTSGLTDTQYF	TGTGCCAGCAGCTTAGGGACTAGCGGTCTCACAGATACGCAGTATTTT
TRBV27	TRBJ2-2	NA	few	CASSERPGSGTGELFF	TGTGCCAGCAGTGAAAGGCCGGGAAGCGGCACCGGGGAGCTGTTTTTT
TRBV2	TRBJ1-2	NA	many	CASYAWGRGSVYGYTF	TGTGCCAGCTACGCCTGGGGGAGGGGTTCGGTGTATGGCTACACCTTC
TRBV12-3/TRBV12-4	TRBJ1-1	TRBD1	many	CASSPGTGASRAFF	TGTGCCAGCAGCCCAGGGACAGGGGCTAGTAGGGCTTTCTTT
TRBV27	TRBJ2-1	TRBD2	many	CASSLVGATSGGASARNEQFF	TGTGCCAGCAGTTTGGTTGGGGCAACTAGCGGGGGGGCCTCCGCCCGCAATGAGCAGTTCTTC
TRBV6-1	TRBJ2-7	NA	many	CASRRLRSSYEQYF	TGTGCCAGCAGGCGCCTCAGGAGCTCCTACGAGCAGTACTTC
TRBV5-1	TRBJ2-1	NA	many	CASSATWGTSYNEQFF	TGCGCCAGCAGCGCGACATGGGGGACGAGCTACAATGAGCAGTTCTTC
TRBV12-3/TRBV12-4	TRBJ2-7	TRBD2	many	CASSRRVAGDLGQYF	TGTGCCAGCAGTCGGCGGGTAGCGGGGGACCTAGGGCAGTACTTC
TRBV5-1	TRBJ2-5	NA	many	CASSLFEEGTQYF	TGCGCCAGCAGCTTGTTCGAAGAGGGGACCCAGTACTTC
TRBV12-3/TRBV12-4	TRBJ1-1	NA	many	CASSFRSTSNTEAFF	TGTGCCAGCAGTTTTCGTTCGACCTCGAACACTGAAGCTTTCTTT
TRBV20-1	TRBJ2-7	TRBD2	many	CSARATGGLDEQYF	TGCAGTGCTAGAGCGACGGGGGGGCTCGACGAGCAGTACTTC
TRBV10-3	TRBJ2-7	NA	many	CAISDPGHPGNEQYF	TGTGCCATCAGTGACCCCGGACATCCTGGCAACGAGCAGTACTTC
TRBV5-6	TRBJ2-1	TRBD1	many	CASSFPGTGRNEQFF	TGTGCCAGCAGCTTTCCCGGGACAGGTCGGAATGAGCAGTTCTTC
TRBV20-1	TRBJ2-3	NA	many	CSATGVDTQYF	TGCAGTGCCACGGGGGTAGATACGCAGTATTTT
TRBV7-7	TRBJ2-2	TRBD1	many	CAASPGTAWCERELFF	TGTGCCGCCTCACCCGGGACAGCGTGGTGCGAAAGGGAGCTGTTTTTT
TRBV5-1	TRBJ2-4	NA	few	CASSLVQNIQYF	TGCGCCAGCAGCTTGGTACAAAACATTCAGTACTTC
TRBV7-9	TRBJ2-6	NA	many	CASSPRGGLSGANVLTF	TGTGCCAGCAGCCCCCGGGGTGGCCTCTCTGGGGCCAACGTCCTGACTTTC
TRBV3-1	TRBJ2-1	NA	NA	CASSQVTVPNEQFF	TGTGCCAGCAGCCAAGTGACAGTCCCCAATGAGCAGTTCTTC
TRBV6-5	TRBJ1-4	NA	many	CATKTSRNNEKLFF	TGTGCCACCAAAACCTCACGGAATAATGAAAAACTGTTTTTT
TRBV28	TRBJ1-5	TRBD1	many	CASRSPGQNQPQHF	TGTGCCAGCAGATCACCGGGACAGAATCAGCCCCAGCATTTT
TRBV6-2/TRBV6-3	TRBJ2-7	TRBD1	many	CASSYDSGGPQNF	TGTGCCAGCAGTTACGATTCAGGGGGACCACAGAACTTC
TRBV20-1	TRBJ1-1	NA	many	CSAPRDLGAFF	TGCAGTGCTCCCCGGGACTTAGGGGCTTTCTTT
TRBV7-9	TRBJ1-1	NA	many	CASSLISAEAFF	TGTGCCAGCAGCTTAATTTCGGCGGAAGCTTTCTTT
TRBV5-1	TRBJ2-2	NA	many	CASNEGSGTGELFF	TGCGCCAGCAATGAAGGTAGCGGAACCGGGGAGCTGTTTTTT
TRBV27	TRBJ2-7	TRBD2	many	CASSLDVLAANSYEQYF	TGTGCCAGCAGTTTGGATGTTCTAGCGGCGAACTCCTACGAGCAGTACTTC
TRBV20-1	TRBJ1-2	NA	many	CSAREDRELYGYTF	TGCAGTGCTAGAGAGGACAGAGAACTATATGGCTACACCTTC
TRBV18	TRBJ1-5	NA	many	CASSPGIAQPQHF	TGTGCCAGCTCACCAGGTATTGCTCAGCCCCAGCATTTT
TRBV6-6	TRBJ2-1	TRBD2	many	CASRPAGGGHEQFF	TGTGCCAGCCGTCCGGCGGGGGGGGGCCATGAGCAGTTCTTC
TRBV7-6	TRBJ2-1	NA	few	CASSSAPSSSYNEQFF	TGTGCCAGCAGCTCGGCACCGAGTAGCTCCTACAATGAGCAGTTCTTC
TRBV20-1	TRBJ1-6	TRBD1	many	CSAGTGVNSPLHF	TGCAGTGCCGGGACAGGGGTCAATTCACCCCTCCACTTT
TRBV11-1	TRBJ2-1	TRBD2	many	CASSRSRGLADYNEQFF	TGTGCCAGCAGCCGTTCCCGGGGACTAGCGGACTACAATGAGCAGTTCTTC
TRBV19	TRBJ2-7	NA	many	CASSLPGHEQYF	TGTGCCAGTAGTCTCCCGGGTCACGAGCAGTACTTC
TRBV11-2	TRBJ1-5	NA	many	CASSLVSGQPQHF	TGTGCCAGCAGCTTAGTGAGCGGACAGCCCCAGCATTTT
TRBV28	TRBJ2-3	NA	many	CASSSTDTQYF	TGTGCCAGCAGTAGCACAGATACGCAGTATTTT
TRBV24-1	TRBJ2-3	NA	many	CATSDAGDRTDTQYF	TGTGCCACCAGTGATGCAGGGGATCGCACAGATACGCAGTATTTT
TRBV11-2	TRBJ1-1	TRBD1	many	CASSGTGGTEAFF	TGTGCCAGCAGCGGCACAGGGGGCACTGAAGCTTTCTTT